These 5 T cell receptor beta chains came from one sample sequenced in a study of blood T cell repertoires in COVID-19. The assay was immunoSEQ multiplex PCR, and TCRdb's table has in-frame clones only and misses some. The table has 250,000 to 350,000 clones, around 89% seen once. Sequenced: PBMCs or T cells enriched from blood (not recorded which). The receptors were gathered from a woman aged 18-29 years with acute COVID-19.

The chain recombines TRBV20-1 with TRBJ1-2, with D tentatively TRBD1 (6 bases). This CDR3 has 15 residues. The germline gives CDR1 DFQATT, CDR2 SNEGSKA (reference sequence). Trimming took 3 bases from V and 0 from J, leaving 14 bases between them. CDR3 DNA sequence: TGCAGTGCTAGTGACAGGTTCTTCTCTAACTATGGCTACACCTTC. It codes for CSASDRFFSNYGYTF.

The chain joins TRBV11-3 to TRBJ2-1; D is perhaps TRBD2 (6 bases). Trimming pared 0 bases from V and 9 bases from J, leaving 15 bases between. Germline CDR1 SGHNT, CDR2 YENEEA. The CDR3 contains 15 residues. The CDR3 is CASSLDLYGSGEQFF. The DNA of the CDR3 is TGTGCCAGCAGCTTAGATCTCTACGGGAGCGGTGAGCAGTTCTTC.

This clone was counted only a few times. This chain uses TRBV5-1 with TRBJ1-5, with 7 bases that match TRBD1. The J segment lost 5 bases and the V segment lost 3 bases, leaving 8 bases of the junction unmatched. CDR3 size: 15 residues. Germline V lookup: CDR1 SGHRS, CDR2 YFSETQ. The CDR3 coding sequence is TGCGCCAGCAGCTGGGGCGACAGGGATTATCAGCCCCAGCATTTT. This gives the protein CASSWGDRDYQPQHF.

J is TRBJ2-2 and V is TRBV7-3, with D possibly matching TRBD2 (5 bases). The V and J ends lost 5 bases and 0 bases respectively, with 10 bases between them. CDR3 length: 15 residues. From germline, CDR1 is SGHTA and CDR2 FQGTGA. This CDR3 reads CASSPLGANTGELFF. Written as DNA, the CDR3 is TGTGCCAGCAGCCCCCTGGGAGCGAACACCGGGGAGCTGTTTTTT.

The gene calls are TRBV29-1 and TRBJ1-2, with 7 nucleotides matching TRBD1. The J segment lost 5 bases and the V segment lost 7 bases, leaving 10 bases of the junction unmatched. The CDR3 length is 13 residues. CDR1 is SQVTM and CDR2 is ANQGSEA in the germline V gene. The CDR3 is CSARQGLLYGYTF. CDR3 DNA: TGCAGCGCCCGACAGGGACTTCTTTATGGCTACACCTTC.